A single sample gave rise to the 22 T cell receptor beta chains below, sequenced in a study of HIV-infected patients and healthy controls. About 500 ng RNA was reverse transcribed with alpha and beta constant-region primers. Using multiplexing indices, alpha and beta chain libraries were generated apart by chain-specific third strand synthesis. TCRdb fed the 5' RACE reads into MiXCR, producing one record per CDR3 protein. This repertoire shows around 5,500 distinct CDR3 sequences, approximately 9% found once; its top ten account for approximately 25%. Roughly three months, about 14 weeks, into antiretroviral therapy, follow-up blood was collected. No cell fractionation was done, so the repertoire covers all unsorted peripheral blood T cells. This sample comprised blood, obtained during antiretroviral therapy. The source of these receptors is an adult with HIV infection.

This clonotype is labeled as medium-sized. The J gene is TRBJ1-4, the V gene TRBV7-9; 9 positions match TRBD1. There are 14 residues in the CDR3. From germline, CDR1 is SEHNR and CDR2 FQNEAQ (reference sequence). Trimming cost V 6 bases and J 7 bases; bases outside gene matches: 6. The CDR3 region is CASRRDREGEKLFF. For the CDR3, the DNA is TGTGCCAGCAGGCGGGACAGGGAGGGTGAAAAACTGTTTTTT.

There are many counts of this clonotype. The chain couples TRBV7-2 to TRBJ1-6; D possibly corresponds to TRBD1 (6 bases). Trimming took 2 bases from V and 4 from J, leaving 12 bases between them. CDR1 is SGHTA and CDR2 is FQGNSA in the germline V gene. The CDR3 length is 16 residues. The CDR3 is CASSLSGQFYNSPLHF. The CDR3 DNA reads TGTGCCAGCAGCTTAAGCGGACAGTTTTATAATTCACCCCTCCACTTT.

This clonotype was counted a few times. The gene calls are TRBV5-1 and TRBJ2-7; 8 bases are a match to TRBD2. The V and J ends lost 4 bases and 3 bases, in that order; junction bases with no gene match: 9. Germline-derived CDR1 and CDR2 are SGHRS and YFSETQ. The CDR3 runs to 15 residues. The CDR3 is CASSPGTRASYEQYF. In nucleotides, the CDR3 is TGCGCCAGCAGCCCCGGGACTAGGGCCAGCTACGAGCAGTACTTC.

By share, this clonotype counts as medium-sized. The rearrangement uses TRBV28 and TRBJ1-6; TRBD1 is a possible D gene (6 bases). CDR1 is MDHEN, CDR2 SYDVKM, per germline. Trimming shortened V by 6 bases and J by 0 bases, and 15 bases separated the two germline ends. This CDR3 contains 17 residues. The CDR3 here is CASSLPGATSYNSPLHF. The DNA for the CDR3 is TGTGCCAGCAGCTTGCCAGGGGCTACCTCCTATAATTCACCCCTCCACTTT.

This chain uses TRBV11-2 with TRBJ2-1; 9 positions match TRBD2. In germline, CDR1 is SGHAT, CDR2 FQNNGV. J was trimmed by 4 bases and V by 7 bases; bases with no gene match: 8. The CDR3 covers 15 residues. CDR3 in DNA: TGTGCCAGCACAATTAGCGGGAGCCTTTACAATGAGCAGTTCTTC. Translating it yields CASTISGSLYNEQFF.

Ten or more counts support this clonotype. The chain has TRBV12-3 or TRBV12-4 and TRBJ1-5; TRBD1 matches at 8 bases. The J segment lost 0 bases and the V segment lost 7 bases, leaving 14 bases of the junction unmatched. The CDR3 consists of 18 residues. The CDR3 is CASTFGQGWDRSNQPQHF. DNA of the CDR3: TGTGCCAGCACCTTCGGACAGGGTTGGGATCGTAGCAATCAGCCCCAGCATTTT.

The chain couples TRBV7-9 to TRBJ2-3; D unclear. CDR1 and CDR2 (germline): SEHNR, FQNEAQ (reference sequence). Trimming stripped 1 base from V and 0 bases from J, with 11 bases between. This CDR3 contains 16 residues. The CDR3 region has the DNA TGTGCCAGCAGCTTAGGTGTAGATGCTAGCACAGATACGCAGTATTTT. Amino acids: CASSLGVDASTDTQYF.

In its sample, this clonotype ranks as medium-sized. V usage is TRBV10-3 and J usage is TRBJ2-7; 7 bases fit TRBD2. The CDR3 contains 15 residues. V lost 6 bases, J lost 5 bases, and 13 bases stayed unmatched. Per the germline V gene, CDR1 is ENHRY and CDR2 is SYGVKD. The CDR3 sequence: CAIRPGLLRIDEQYF. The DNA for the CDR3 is TGTGCCATCAGACCGGGACTACTCAGAATCGACGAGCAGTACTTC.

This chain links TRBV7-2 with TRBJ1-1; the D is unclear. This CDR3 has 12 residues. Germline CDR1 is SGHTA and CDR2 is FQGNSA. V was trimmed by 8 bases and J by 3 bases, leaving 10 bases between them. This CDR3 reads CASRGRDTEAFF. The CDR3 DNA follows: TGTGCCAGCCGAGGACGGGACACTGAAGCTTTCTTT.

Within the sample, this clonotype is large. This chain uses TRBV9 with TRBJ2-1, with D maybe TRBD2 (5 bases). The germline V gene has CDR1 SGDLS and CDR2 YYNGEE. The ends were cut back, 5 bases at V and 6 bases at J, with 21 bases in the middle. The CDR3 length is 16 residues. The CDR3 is CASSPFAGGALNEQFF. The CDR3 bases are TGTGCCAGCAGTCCTTTTGCCGGAGGAGCCCTCAATGAGCAGTTCTTC.

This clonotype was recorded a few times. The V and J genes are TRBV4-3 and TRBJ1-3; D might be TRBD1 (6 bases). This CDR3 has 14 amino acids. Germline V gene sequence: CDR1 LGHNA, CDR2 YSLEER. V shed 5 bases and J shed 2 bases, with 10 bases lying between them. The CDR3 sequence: CASSFTGTGNTIYF. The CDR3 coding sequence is TGCGCCAGCAGCTTCACAGGGACTGGAAACACCATATATTTT.

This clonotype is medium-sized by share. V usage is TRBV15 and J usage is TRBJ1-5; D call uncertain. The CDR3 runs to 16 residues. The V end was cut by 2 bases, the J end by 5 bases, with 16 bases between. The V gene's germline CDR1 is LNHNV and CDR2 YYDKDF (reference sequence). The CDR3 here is CATSRLGPSWDQPQHF. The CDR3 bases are TGTGCCACCAGCAGACTCGGGCCTTCCTGGGATCAGCCCCAGCATTTT.

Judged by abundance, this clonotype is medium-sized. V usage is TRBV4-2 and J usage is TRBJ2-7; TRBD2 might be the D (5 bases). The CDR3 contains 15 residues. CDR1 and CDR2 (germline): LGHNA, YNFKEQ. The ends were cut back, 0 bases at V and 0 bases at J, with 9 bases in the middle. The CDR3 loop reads CASSQDLGSSYEQYF. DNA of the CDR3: TGTGCCAGCAGCCAAGATTTGGGGAGCTCCTACGAGCAGTACTTC.

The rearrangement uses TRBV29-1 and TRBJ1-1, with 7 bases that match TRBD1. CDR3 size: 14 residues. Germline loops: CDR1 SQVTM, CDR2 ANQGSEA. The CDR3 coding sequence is TGCAGTCTTAGGACAGGTCCGTCGAACACTGAAGCTTTCTTT. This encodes CSLRTGPSNTEAFF.

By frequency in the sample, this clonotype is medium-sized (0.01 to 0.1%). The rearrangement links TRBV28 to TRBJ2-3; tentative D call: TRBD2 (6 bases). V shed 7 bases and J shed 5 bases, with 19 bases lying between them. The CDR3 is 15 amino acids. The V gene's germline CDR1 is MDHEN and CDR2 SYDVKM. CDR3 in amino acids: CASTPPGLLKDTQYF. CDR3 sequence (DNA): TGTGCCAGCACCCCACCGGGACTTCTTAAAGATACGCAGTATTTT.

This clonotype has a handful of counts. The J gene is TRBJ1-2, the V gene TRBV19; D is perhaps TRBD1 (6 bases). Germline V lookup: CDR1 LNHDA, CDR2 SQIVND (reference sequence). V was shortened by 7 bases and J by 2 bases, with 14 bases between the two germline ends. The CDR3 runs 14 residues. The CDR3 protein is CASKDRLVNYGYTF. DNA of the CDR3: TGTGCCAGTAAGGACAGACTCGTAAACTATGGCTACACCTTC.

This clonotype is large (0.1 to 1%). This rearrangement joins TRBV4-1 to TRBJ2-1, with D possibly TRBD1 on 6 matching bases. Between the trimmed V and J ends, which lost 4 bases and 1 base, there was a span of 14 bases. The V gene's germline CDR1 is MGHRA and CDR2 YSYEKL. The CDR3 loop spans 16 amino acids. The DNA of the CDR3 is TGCGCCAGCAGCCTTGGGCACAGGGTATCCTACAATGAGCAGTTCTTC. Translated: CASSLGHRVSYNEQFF.

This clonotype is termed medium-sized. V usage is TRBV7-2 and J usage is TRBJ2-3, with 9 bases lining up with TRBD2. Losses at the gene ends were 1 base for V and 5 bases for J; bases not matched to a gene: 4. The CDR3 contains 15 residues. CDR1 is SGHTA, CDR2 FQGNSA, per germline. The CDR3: CASSLGGGAEDTQYF. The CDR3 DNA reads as TGTGCCAGCAGCTTAGGCGGGGGGGCAGAAGATACGCAGTATTTT.

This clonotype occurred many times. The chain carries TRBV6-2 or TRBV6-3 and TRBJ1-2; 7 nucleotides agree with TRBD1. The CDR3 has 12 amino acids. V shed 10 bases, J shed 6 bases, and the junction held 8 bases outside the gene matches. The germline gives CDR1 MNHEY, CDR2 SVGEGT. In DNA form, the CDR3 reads TGTGCCATCTCCACAGGGGCGGATGGCTACACCTTC. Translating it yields CAISTGADGYTF.

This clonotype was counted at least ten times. The CDR3 nucleotides are TGTGCCAGCAGTGCGGTAACCGGCTACAATGAGCAGTTCTTC. Its translation: CASSAVTGYNEQFF. The chain employs TRBV2 and TRBJ2-1; D is unclear. The CDR3 length is 14 residues. Trimming took 4 bases from V and 3 from J, leaving 10 bases between them. The germline V gene has CDR1 SNHLY and CDR2 FYNNEI. Complete variable domain (other parts from reference TRBV2 and TRBJ2-1): EPEVTQTPSHQVTQMGQEVILRCVPISNHLYFYWYRQILGQKVEFLVSFYNNEISEKSEIFDDQFSVERPDGSNFTLKIRSTKLEDSAMYFCASSAVTGYNEQFFGPGTRLTVL.

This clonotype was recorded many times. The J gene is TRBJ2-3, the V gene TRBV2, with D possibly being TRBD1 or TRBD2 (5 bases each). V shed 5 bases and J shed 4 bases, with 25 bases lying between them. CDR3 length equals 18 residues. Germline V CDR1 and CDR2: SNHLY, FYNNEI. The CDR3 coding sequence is TGTGCCAGCAGTCCCCACCCCCGGGACGGGGAACGGGCAGATACGCAGTATTTT. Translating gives CASSPHPRDGERADTQYF.

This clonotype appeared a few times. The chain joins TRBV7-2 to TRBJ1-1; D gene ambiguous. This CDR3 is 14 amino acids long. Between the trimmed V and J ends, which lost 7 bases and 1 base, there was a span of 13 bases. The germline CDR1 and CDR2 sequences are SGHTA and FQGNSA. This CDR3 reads CASTRDGKNTEAFF. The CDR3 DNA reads TGTGCCAGCACCAGAGACGGCAAGAACACTGAAGCTTTCTTT.